This T cell receptor (beta chain) was identified in a study of CD8 T cells in ankylosing spondylitis. The study's findings and limits: Reportedly, matched ankylosing spondylitis synovial fluid was significantly enriched for disease-linked clones. Fewer than 10 highly homologous variants formed a TCR beta motif that appeared characteristic of ankylosing spondylitis blood. In peripheral blood, disease-linked CD8+ clones occurred at relatively low frequencies.

Points on this clonotype: The antigen remains undetermined.

Quantitative 5'-RACE with molecular barcodes generated TCR beta libraries. One entry per CDR3 protein results from TCRdb running MiXCR on the 5' RACE reads. The sample has 250,000 to 350,000 distinct CDR3 sequences, approximately 20% seen once. The sequenced sample was blood, either unsorted or a sorted T cell fraction (not recorded which). This clonotype was sampled from a male donor with ankylosing spondylitis or in good health (not recorded which).

CDR3 amino acids: CASSSSGTDQYSNQPQHF. CDR3 nucleotides: TGTGCCAGCAGCTCCTCTGGGACAGACCAATATAGCAATCAGCCCCAGCATTTT. This chain links TRBV5-6 with TRBJ1-5, with 7 bases fitting TRBD1. The germline V gene encodes CDR1 SGHDT and CDR2 YYEEEE. The CDR3 spans 18 residues. With 3 bases clipped from V and 0 bases from J, the junction kept 12 bases outside the gene matches.